The T cell receptor beta chain described here comes from a study of multiple sclerosis patients with progressive multifocal leukoencephalopathy. Trimming cost V 5 bases and J 0 bases; bases outside gene matches: 3. Germline-derived CDR1 and CDR2 are SGHAT and FQNNGV. The CDR3 extends over 16 amino acids. Notes on the study in general: The findings' link to JC virus versus immunocompromise remained uncertain. Expanded clones at PML onset predated and persisted through natalizumab therapy.

With regard to this clone: Its matching antigen is unknown.

The time point was: more than 5 months of natalizumab therapy. Each PCR contained spiked synthetic TR CDR3 controls spanning every V-J pairing. Assay used: immunoSEQ multiplex PCR; TCRdb lists only in-frame clones, some missing. Of about 30,000 clones listed, around 92% are singletons. This sequence was found in a human donor with multiple sclerosis. Here the sequenced sample was PBMCs, taken from a patient treated with natalizumab. The chain couples TRBV11-2 to TRBJ2-1; TRBD2 agrees at 11 bases. This CDR3 reads CASSPTSGSSYNEQFF. The CDR3 bases are TGTGCCAGCAGCCCAACTAGCGGGAGCTCCTACAATGAGCAGTTCTTC. Supplemented by reference TRBV11-2 and TRBJ2-1, the full variable domain reads EAGVAQSPRYKIIEKRQSVAFWCNPISGHATLYWYQQILGQGPKLLIQFQNNGVVDDSQLPKDRFSAERLKGVDSTLKIQPAKLEDSAVYLCASSPTSGSSYNEQFFGPGTRLTVL.